This TCR beta chain was observed in a study of regulatory T cells (dated by TCRdb to the late 2010s). In terms of the full investigation: T-cell receptor beta repertoires of sorted regulatory, conventional CD4+ and CD8+ T cells were compared between CD3G-deficient patients and healthy controls.

Results the study describes overall, beyond this receptor: Hydrophobic residues at CDR3 positions 6 and 7 were enriched in conventional CD4+ T cells from CD3G-deficient patients, which suggests more self-reactive specificities. In patients, repertoires had restricted unique TRB V-J pairs and skewed V and J gene usage, with regulatory T cells showing the most marked changes.

In the multiplex PCR, 52 forward TRBV primers and 13 reverse TRBJ primers were used, and assay-based and computational corrections were applied for amplification bias. Within the immunoSEQ assay, multiplex PCR amplified rearranged TRB loci from genomic DNA. TRB amplicons were sequenced using an Illumina HiSeq platform. The authors processed their data as follows. Raw sequences were error-filtered and aligned to reference gene sequences by custom algorithms, then analyzed with the immunoSEQ online tools. Frequencies of productive and nonproductive TRB rearrangements were evaluated among both unique and total sequences. For TRB CDR3 positions 6 and 7, hydrophobicity together with amino acid composition served as the basis for assessing self-reactivity potential. For group comparisons, t tests, Mann-Whitney tests or two-way ANOVA were performed in Prism software. Not all clones reach the TCRdb copy of this immuneACCESS table, which keeps in-frame sequences only. Checked studies attribute under half of the gap to unresolved V genes and leave the rest unexplained. V, J and clone size reflect that table, while D and trimming were determined from the DNA. The sample contains approximately 31,000 clones, over 90% of them found a single time. Around 0.94% of the sample belongs to the ten largest clones.

For this clone: The antigen this receptor binds is unknown. No base quality information exists; no much larger clone differs at one position.

All CD3G-deficient patients had evidence of autoimmunity, which was more severe in two of the patients. Patients ranged from 2 to 39 years of age at testing and had reduced naive and increased memory CD4+ and CD8+ T-cell proportions. CD4+ cells were FACS-sorted into CD25-high CD127-low regulatory T cells and CD25-low CD127-high conventional CD4+ T cells. The patient group comprised roughly 6 individuals with CD3G deficiency. An international network of physicians spanning the United States, Europe and Asia provided the patient samples and clinical data. Ficoll density separation was used to isolate peripheral blood mononuclear cells. Unmatched junction bases come to 0, with V trimmed by 5 bases and J by 4 bases. The CDR3 covers 13 residues, taking in both the cysteine and the phenylalanine. The DNA shown is the 39-base CDR3, in frame from base 1. CDR1 and CDR2, per the germline V gene, are MDHEN and SYDVKM.

The chain is made from TRBV28 and TRBJ1-5; a stretch of 9 junction bases matches TRBD1. The receptor's source is a child younger than 10 with CD3G deficiency. The sequencing sample was made of conventional CD4+ T cells sorted from blood. The DNA sequence is TGTGCCAGCAGTGGGACAGGGAATCAGCCCCAGCATTTT. The encoded protein is CASSGTGNQPQHF.